This entry features one T cell receptor beta chain sequence. This clonotype was observed a few times. The clone's antigen remains unknown. Within one base of it there is no much larger clone, and no base qualities were kept. Preparation of the library involved PCR. Sequencing was carried out with an Illumina HiSeq 2500. To reduce PCR and sequencing biases, unique molecular identifiers were incorporated into the TCR beta cDNA libraries. Per 1 to 10 million input T cells, some 500,000 cDNA molecules were obtained, such that each molecule approximated one T cell. Patient libraries were prepared and sequenced with the same protocol used for the earlier healthy control dataset. Within a given batch, samples were prepared together, multiplexed and sequenced on the same HiSeq lane. In the paper's pipeline: Raw barcoded reads were processed with MIGEC, and single-read molecular identifier groups were discarded before consensus assembly and CDR3 extraction. Clonotype tables were post-analysed with VDJtools, and diversity was normalized by down-sampling all datasets to the smallest sample size. To correct batch-related cross-sample contamination, repertoire overlap clustering matched CDR3 amino acid sequences but not nucleotide sequences. In-frame beta chains were kept once TCRdb had trimmed the public reads at Q25 with fastp and called clones with MiXCR. When rows share a CDR3 protein, they turn into one entry using the most common DNA and genes. These V and J calls originate from TCRdb's pipeline instead of the authors' own analysis. The sample table holds 350,000 to 450,000 distinct CDR3 sequences, of which 35% to 45% were seen once. The ten biggest clones cover under 9% of the sample.

For CDR1 and CDR2, the germline V gene lists MNHEY and SVGAGI. The trim is 0 bases for V and 3 bases for J, with a gap of 15 bases between the germline ends. From the cysteine through the phenylalanine, the CDR3 covers 16 amino acids. Just the 48-base CDR3 DNA is kept, in frame starting at base 1. This specimen comes from a study of post-analysis software for immune sequencing data (dated by TCRdb to between 2014 and 2017). About the study as a whole: Disease courses on record covered relapsing-remitting, secondary progressive and progressive-relapsing multiple sclerosis, though some patients had no subtype annotation. The patient repertoires were set against 10 to 11 previously published healthy control repertoires from donors whose ages ranged from about 6 to 25 years. A subset of samples was prepared in parallel using single-end sample barcoding, then pooled and co-amplified after Illumina adapter ligation.

To demonstrate the VDJtools post-analysis software, TCR beta repertoires were profiled from the peripheral blood of 13 young patients with multiple sclerosis. The multiple sclerosis patients were children and adolescents between roughly 6 and 15 years of age. The investigation overall reported the following: When samples were clustered directly using the F measure, samples prepared in the same batch co-clustered strongly, which prompted a batch-effect correction. Compared with controls, multiple sclerosis patients had significantly lower normalized Chao1 diversity, a finding suggesting substantial peripheral T-cell clonal expansion. Roughly 5 TRBV segments, including TRBV5-6, TRBV5-1 and TRBV20-1, were significantly more frequent in patients than controls. The control group was slightly older than the multiple sclerosis patient group.

The sample taken for sequencing was blood. The receptor was derived from a girl aged 2-10 years with multiple sclerosis. The rearrangement combines TRBV6-5 with TRBJ2-7; D gene: possibly TRBD1, on 5 matching bases. The CDR3: CASSYSSYRPGYEQYF. In nucleotides, the sequence is TGTGCCAGCAGTTACTCGTCCTACAGGCCCGGCTACGAGCAGTACTTC.